This T cell receptor beta chain was captured by sequencing in a study of T cells in Graves' hyperthyroidism and ophthalmopathy. RNA transcripts provided the source from which TCR beta CDR3 regions were amplified. HTBI primers were employed in a first-round RT-PCR of the TCR CDR3. TCRdb re-analysed the multiplex PCR reads in MiXCR, keeping a single row per CDR3 protein. The sample records a few hundred thousand distinct CDR3 sequences, under 25% being singletons. Trimming removed 7 bases at V and 0 bases at J, with 16 bases between. The CDR3 is made up of 15 amino acids. The table lists this clonotype with many counts.

The V gene is TRBV12-3 or TRBV12-4, the J gene TRBJ2-7; D might be TRBD2 (6 bases). What was sequenced was blood. The sequence was obtained from a man younger than 35 with Graves' hyperthyroidism. The CDR3 DNA sequence: TGTGCCAGCACTAAAAGGAGGGAGAGCTCCTACGAGCAGTACTTC. Translation gives CASTKRRESSYEQYF.